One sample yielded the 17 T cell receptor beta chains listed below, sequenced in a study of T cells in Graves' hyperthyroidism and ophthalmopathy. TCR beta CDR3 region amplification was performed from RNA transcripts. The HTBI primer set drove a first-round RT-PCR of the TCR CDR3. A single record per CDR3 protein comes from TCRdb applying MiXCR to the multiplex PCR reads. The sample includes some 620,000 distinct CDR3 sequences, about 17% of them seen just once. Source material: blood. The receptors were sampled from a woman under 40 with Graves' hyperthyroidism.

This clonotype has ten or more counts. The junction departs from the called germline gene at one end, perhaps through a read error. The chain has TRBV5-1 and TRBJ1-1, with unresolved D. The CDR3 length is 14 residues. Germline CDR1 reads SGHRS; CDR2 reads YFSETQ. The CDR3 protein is CASSLDGMNTEAFF. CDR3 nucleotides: TGTGCCAGCAGCTTAGACGGAATGAACACTGAAGCTTTCTTT.

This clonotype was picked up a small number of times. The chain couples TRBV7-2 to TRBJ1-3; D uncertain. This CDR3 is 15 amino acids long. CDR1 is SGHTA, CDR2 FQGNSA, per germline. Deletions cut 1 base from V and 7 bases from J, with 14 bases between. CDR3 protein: CASSLGLASGNTIYF. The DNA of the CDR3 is TGTGCCAGCAGCTTAGGTTTGGCGTCCGGTAACACCATATATTTT.

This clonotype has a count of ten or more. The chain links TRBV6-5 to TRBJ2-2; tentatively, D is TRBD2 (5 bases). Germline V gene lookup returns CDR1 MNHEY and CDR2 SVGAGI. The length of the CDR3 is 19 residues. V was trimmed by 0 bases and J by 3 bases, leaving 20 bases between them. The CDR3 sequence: CASSYSGLATIPYTGELFF. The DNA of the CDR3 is TGTGCCAGCAGTTACTCCGGCCTAGCCACCATACCTTACACCGGGGAGCTGTTTTTT.

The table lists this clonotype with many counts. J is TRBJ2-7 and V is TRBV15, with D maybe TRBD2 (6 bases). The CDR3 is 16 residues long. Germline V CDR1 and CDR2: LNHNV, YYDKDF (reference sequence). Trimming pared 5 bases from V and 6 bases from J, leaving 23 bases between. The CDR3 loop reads CATSASGEALLLEQYF. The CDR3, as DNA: TGTGCCACCAGCGCCTCGGGGGAGGCTCTTCTTCTCGAGCAGTACTTC.

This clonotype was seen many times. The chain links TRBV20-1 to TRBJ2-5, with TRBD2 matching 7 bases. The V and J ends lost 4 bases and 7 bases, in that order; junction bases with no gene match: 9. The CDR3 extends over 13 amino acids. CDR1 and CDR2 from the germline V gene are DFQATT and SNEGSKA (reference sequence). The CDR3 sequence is CSAKVASGLTQYF. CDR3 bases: TGCAGTGCTAAAGTGGCTAGCGGTTTGACCCAGTACTTC.

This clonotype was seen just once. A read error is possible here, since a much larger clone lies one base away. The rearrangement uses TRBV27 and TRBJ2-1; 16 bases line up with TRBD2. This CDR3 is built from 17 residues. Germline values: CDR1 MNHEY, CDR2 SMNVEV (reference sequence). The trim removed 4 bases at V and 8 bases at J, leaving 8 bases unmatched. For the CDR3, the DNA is TGTGCCAGCAGTTCGTTCGGGACTAGCGGGAGGGGCTATGAGCAGTTCTTC. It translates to CASSSFGTSGRGYEQFF.

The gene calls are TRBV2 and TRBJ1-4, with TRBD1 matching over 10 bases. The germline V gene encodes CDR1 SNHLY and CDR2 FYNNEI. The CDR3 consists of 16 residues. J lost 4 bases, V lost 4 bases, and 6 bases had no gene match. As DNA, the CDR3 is TGTGCCAGCAGTGGGACAGGGGGTGCCAGTAATGAAAAACTGTTTTTT. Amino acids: CASSGTGGASNEKLFF. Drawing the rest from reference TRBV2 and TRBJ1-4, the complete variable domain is EPEVTQTPSHQVTQMGQEVILRCVPISNHLYFYWYRQILGQKVEFLVSFYNNEISEKSEIFDDQFSVERPDGSNFTLKIRSTKLEDSAMYFCASSGTGGASNEKLFFGSGTQLSVL.

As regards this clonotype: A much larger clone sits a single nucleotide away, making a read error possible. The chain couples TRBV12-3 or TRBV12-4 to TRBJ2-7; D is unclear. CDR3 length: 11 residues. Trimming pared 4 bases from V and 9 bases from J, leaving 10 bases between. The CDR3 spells CASSSVRGQYF. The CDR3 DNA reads TGTGCCAGCAGTTCCGTCCGCGGGCAGTACTTC.

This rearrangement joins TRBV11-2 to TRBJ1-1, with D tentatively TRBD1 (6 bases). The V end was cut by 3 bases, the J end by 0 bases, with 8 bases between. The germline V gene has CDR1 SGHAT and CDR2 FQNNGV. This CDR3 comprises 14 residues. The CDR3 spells CASSFRTVNTEAFF. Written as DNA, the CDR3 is TGTGCCAGCAGCTTCCGGACAGTGAACACTGAAGCTTTCTTT. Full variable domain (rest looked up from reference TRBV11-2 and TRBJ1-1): EAGVAQSPRYKIIEKRQSVAFWCNPISGHATLYWYQQILGQGPKLLIQFQNNGVVDDSQLPKDRFSAERLKGVDSTLKIQPAKLEDSAVYLCASSFRTVNTEAFFGQGTRLTVV.

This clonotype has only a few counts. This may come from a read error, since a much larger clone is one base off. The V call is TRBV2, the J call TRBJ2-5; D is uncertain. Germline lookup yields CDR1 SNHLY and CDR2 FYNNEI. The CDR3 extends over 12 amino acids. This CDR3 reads CASSDYQEAQYF. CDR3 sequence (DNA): TGTGCCAGCAGTGACTACCAAGAGGCCCAGTACTTC.

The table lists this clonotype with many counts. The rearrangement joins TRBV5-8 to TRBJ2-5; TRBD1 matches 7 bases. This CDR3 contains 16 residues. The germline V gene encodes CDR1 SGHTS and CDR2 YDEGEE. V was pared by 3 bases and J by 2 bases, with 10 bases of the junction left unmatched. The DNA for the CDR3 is TGTGCCAGCAGCTACGGTAGTTTGGGACAGCAAGAGACCCAGTACTTC. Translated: CASSYGSLGQQETQYF.

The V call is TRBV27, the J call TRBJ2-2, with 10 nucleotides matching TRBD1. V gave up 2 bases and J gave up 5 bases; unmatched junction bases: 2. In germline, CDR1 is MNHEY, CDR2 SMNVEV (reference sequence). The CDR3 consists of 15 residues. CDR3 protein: CASSLDRGRTGELFF. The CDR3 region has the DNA TGTGCCAGCAGTTTAGACAGGGGGCGGACCGGGGAGCTGTTTTTT.

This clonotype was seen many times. CDR3 region: CSARDPESGRGNEQFF. The CDR3 nucleotides read TGCAGTGCTAGAGATCCTGAAAGCGGGAGAGGAAATGAGCAGTTCTTC. The chain combines TRBV20-1 with TRBJ2-1; 8 positions agree with TRBD2. From germline, CDR1 is DFQATT and CDR2 SNEGSKA (reference sequence). Trimming took 0 bases from V and 7 from J; bases not matched to a gene: 11. The CDR3 extends over 16 amino acids.

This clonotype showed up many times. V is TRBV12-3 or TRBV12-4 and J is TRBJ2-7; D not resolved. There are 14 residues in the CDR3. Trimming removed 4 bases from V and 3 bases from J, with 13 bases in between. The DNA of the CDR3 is TGTGCCAGCAGTTCGACACGCCACCTCTACGAGCAGTACTTC. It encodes CASSSTRHLYEQYF.

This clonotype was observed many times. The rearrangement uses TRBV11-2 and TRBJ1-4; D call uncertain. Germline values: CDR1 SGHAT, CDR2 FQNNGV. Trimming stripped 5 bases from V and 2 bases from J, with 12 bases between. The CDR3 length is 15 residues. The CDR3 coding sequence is TGTGCCAGCAGCCGGAAATCAGGCACTAATGAAAAACTGTTTTTT. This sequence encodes CASSRKSGTNEKLFF. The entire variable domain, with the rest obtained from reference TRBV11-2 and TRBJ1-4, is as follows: EAGVAQSPRYKIIEKRQSVAFWCNPISGHATLYWYQQILGQGPKLLIQFQNNGVVDDSQLPKDRFSAERLKGVDSTLKIQPAKLEDSAVYLCASSRKSGTNEKLFFGSGTQLSVL.

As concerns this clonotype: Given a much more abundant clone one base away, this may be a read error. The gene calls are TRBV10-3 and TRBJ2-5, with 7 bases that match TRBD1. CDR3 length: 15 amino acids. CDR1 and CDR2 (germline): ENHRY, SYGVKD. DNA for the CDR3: TGTGCCGTCAGTGAGTCGCAGGGGGTCCAAGAGACCCAGTACTTC. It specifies CAVSESQGVQETQYF.

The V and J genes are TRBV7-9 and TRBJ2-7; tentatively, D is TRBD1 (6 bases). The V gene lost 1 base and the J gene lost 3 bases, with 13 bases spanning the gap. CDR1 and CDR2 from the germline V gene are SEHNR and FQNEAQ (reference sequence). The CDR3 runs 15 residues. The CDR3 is CASSLVLGANYEQYF. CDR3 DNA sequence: TGTGCCAGCAGCTTAGTCTTGGGGGCGAACTACGAGCAGTACTTC.